Included here is one TCR beta chain sequence, with context. The trim removed 6 bases at V and 0 bases at J, leaving 10 bases unmatched. This CDR3 region has 17 residues. The germline V gene has CDR1 SNHLY and CDR2 FYNNEI. As for time point: pre-treatment baseline. The entry originates in a study of blood T cell dynamics during melanoma immunotherapy. Profiled with immunoSEQ multiplex PCR; TCRdb holds only in-frame clones, not every one. The table records 20,000 to 30,000 clones, around 85% of them present only once. The TCR sequence derives from a human donor with melanoma. Sequenced material: blood, taken from a patient treated with checkpoint blockade. The chain employs TRBV2 and TRBJ2-3; 9 bases align to TRBD2. The CDR3 DNA reads TGTGCCAGCAGGATAGCGGGAGAGGGCTGGAGCACAGATACGCAGTATTTT. Translation gives CASRIAGEGWSTDTQYF. The whole variable domain, filled in from reference TRBV2 and TRBJ2-3, reads EPEVTQTPSHQVTQMGQEVILRCVPISNHLYFYWYRQILGQKVEFLVSFYNNEISEKSEIFDDQFSVERPDGSNFTLKIRSTKLEDSAMYFCASRIAGEGWSTDTQYFGPGTRLTVL.